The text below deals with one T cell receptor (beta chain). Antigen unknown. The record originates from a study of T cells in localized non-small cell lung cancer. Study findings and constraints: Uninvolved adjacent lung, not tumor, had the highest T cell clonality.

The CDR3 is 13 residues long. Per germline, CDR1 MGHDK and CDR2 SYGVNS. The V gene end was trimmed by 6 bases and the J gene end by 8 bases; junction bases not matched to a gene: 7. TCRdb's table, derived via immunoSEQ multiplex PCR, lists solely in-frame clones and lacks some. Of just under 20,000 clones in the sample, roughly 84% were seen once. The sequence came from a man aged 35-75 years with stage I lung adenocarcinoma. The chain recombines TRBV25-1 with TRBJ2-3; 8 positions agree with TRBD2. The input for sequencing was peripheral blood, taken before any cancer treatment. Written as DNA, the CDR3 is TGTGCCAGCAGCCGGAGCGGGGGCCCTACGCAGTATTTT. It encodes CASSRSGGPTQYF. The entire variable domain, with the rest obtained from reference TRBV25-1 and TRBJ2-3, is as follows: EADIYQTPRYLVIGTGKKITLECSQTMGHDKMYWYQQDPGMELHLIHYSYGVNSTEKGDLSSESTVSRIRTEHFPLTLESARPSHTSQYLCASSRSGGPTQYFGPGTRLTVL.